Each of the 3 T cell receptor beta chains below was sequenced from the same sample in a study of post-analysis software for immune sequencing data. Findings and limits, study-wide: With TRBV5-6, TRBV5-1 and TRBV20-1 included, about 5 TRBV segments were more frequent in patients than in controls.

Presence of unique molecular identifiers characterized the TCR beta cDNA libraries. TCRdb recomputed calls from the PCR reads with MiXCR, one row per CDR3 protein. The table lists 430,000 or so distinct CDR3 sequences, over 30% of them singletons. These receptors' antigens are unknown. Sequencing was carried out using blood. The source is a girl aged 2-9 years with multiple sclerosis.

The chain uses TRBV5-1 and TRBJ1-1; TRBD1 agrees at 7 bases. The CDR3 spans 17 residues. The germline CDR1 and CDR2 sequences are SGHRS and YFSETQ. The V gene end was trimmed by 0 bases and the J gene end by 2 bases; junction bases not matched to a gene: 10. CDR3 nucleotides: TGCGCCAGCAGCTTGGACCCAAACAGGGGCCTAAACACTGAAGCTTTCTTT. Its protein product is CASSLDPNRGLNTEAFF.

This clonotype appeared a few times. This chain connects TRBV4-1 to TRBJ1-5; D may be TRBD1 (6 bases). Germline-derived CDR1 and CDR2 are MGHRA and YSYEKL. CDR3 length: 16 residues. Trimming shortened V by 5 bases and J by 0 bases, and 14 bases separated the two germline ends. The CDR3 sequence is CASSTGTRNSNQPQHF. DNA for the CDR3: TGCGCCAGCAGCACCGGGACAAGGAATAGCAATCAGCCCCAGCATTTT.

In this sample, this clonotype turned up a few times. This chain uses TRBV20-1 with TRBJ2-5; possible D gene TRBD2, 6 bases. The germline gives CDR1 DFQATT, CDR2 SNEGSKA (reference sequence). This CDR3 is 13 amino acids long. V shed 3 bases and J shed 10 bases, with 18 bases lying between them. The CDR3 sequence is CSARRGMGGVQYF. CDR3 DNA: TGCAGTGCTAGGCGAGGGATGGGGGGAGTCCAGTACTTC.